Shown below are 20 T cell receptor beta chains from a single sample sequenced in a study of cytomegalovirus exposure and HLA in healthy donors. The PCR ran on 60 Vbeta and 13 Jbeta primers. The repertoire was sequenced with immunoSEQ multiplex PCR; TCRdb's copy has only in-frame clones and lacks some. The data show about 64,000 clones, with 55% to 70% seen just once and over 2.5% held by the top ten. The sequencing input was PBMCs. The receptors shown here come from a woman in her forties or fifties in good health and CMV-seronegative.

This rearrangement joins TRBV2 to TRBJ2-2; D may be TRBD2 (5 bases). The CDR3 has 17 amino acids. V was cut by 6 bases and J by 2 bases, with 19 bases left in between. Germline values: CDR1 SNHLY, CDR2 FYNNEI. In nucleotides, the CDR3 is TGTGCCAGCAGCGCCCGTGGTGTGGGAGTAAACACCGGGGAGCTGTTTTTT. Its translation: CASSARGVGVNTGELFF.

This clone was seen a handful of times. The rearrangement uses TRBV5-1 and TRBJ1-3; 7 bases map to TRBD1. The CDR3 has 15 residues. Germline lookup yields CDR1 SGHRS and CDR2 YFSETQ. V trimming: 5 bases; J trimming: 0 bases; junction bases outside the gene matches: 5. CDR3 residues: CASRTGTNSGNTIYF. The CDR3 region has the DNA TGCGCCAGCAGGACAGGGACGAACTCTGGAAACACCATATATTTT.

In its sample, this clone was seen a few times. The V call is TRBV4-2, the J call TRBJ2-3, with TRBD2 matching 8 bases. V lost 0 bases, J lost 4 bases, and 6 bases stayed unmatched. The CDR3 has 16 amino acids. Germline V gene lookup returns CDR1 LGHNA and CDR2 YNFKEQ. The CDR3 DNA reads TGTGCCAGCAGCCAAGATCCGGGACTAGGTGCAGATACGCAGTATTTT. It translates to CASSQDPGLGADTQYF.

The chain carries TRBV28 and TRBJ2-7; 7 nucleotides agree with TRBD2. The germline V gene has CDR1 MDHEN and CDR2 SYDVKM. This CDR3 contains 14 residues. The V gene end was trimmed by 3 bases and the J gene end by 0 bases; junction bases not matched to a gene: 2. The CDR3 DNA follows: TGTGCCAGCAGTTTGGGAGGGAACTCCTACGAGCAGTACTTC. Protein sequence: CASSLGGNSYEQYF.

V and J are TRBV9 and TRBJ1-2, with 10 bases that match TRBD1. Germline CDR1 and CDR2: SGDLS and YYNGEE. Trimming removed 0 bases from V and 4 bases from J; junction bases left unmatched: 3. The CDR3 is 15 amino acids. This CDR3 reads CASSVGQGAGYGYTF. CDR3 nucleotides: TGTGCCAGCAGCGTAGGACAGGGGGCGGGCTATGGCTACACCTTC.

The CDR3 bases are TGTGCCAGCAGCTACACCGGCGGGACCTCCTACGAGCAGTACTTC. It encodes CASSYTGGTSYEQYF. The rearrangement uses TRBV6-5 and TRBJ2-7, with a weak D call TRBD2 (6 bases). V lost 6 bases and J lost 0, with 15 bases in between. Germline lookup yields CDR1 MNHEY and CDR2 SVGAGI. The CDR3 runs to 15 residues.

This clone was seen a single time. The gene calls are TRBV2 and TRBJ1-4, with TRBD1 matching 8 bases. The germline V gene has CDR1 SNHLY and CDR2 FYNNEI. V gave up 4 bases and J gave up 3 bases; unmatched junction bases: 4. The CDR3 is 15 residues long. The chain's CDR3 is CASSAHRGANEKLFF. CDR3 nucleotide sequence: TGTGCCAGCAGTGCCCACAGGGGGGCTAATGAAAAACTGTTTTTT.

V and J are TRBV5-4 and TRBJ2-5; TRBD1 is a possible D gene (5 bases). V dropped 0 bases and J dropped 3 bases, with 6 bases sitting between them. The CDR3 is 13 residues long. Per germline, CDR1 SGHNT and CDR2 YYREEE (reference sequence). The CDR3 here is CASSLVREETQYF. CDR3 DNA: TGTGCCAGCAGCTTGGTCAGGGAAGAGACCCAGTACTTC.

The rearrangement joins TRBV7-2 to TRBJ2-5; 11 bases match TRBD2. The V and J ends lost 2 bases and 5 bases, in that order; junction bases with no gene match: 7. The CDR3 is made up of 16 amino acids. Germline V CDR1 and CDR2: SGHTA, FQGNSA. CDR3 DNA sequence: TGTGCCAGCAGCTTACTAAGACTAGCGGGACGGGAGACCCAGTACTTC. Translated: CASSLLRLAGRETQYF.

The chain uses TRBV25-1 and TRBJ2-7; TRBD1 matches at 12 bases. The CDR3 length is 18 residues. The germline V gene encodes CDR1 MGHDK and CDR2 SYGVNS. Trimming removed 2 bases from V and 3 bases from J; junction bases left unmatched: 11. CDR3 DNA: TGTGCCAGCAGTGAAACACCTTCCGGGACAGGGGGCTTCTACGAGCAGTACTTC. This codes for CASSETPSGTGGFYEQYF.

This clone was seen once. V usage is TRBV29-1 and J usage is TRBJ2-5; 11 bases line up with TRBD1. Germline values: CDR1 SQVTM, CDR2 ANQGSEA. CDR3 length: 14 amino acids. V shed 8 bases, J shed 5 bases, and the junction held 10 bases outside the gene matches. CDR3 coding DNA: TGCAGCTTCCCTCCCCGGGACAGGGGGGAGACCCAGTACTTC. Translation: CSFPPRDRGETQYF.

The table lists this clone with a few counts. The CDR3 is CASSLSGQDLHF. As DNA, the CDR3 is TGTGCCAGCAGCTTAAGTGGGCAGGACCTCCACTTT. The V and J genes are TRBV13 and TRBJ1-6, with no clear D. The V end lost 2 bases, the J end lost 15 bases, and 11 bases lay between the germline ends. Germline V lookup: CDR1 PRHDT, CDR2 FYEKMQ (reference sequence). The CDR3 loop spans 12 amino acids.

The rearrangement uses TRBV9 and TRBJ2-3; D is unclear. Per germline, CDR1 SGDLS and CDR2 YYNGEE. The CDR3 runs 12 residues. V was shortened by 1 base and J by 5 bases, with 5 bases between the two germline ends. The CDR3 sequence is CASSVIQDTQYF. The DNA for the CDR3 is TGTGCCAGCAGCGTAATTCAAGATACGCAGTATTTT.

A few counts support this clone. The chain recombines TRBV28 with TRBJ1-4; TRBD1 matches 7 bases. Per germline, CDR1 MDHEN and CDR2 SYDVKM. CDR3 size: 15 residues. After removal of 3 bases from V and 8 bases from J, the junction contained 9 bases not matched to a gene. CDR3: CASSFLGQLGEKLFF. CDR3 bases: TGTGCCAGCAGTTTTCTGGGACAGCTGGGGGAAAAACTGTTTTTT.

The CDR3 loop reads CASSLGGQGYEQYF. CDR3 DNA sequence: TGTGCCAGCAGCTTAGGGGGCCAGGGCTACGAGCAGTACTTC. This sequence joins TRBV11-2 and TRBJ2-7, with D perhaps matching TRBD1 (5 bases). CDR3 length: 14 residues. The V end lost 1 base, the J end lost 3 bases, and 10 bases lay between the germline ends. Per the germline V gene, CDR1 is SGHAT and CDR2 is FQNNGV.

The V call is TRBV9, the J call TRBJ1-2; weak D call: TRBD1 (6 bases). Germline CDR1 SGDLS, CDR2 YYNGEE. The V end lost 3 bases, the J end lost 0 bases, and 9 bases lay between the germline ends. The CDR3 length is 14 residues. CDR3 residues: CASSATGTNYGYTF. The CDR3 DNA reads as TGTGCCAGCAGCGCGACAGGAACTAACTATGGCTACACCTTC.

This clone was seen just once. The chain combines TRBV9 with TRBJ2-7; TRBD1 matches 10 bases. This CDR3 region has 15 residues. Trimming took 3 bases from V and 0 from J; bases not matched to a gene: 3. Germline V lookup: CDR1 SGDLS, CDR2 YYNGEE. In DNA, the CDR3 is TGTGCCAGCAGCGGCGGGACAGGGGACTCCTACGAGCAGTACTTC. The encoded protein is CASSGGTGDSYEQYF.

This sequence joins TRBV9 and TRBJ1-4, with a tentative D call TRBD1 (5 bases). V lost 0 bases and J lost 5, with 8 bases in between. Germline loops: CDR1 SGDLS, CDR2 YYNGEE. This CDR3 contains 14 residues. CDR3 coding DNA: TGTGCCAGCAGCGTAGTGGGGCAAAATGAAAAACTGTTTTTT. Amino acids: CASSVVGQNEKLFF.

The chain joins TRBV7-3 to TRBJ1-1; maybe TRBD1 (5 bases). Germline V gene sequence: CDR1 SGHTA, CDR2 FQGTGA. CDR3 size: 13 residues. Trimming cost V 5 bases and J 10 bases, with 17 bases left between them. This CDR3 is CASSPLGVGGAFF. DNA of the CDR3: TGTGCCAGCAGCCCCCTAGGGGTGGGGGGAGCTTTCTTT.

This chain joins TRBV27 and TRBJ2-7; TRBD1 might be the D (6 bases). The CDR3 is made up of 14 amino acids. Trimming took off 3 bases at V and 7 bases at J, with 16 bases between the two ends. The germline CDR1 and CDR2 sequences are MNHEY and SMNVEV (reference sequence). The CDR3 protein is CASSFGAQGGEQYF. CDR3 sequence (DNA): TGTGCCAGCAGTTTTGGCGCCCAAGGGGGAGAGCAGTACTTC.